Listed below are T cell receptor beta chains from one sample, sequenced in a study of breast tumors, draining lymph nodes, adjacent tissues. TCRdb analysed the multiplex PCR reads with MiXCR anew, one entry per CDR3 protein. Of about 200,000 distinct CDR3 sequences listed, nearly 35% are singletons. Input material: axillary lymph node tissue. These receptors came from a female donor with breast cancer. Some clones in this sample may be carry-over from other donors' samples. CDR3s include the opening cysteine and the closing phenylalanine or tryptophan. The D gene is left open where the match is weak. The listing skips clone size in some rows; elsewhere it reads once, few, many or a size class.

J gene | V gene | clone size | D gene | CDR3 protein | CDR3 DNA
TRBJ1-3 | TRBV6-1 | . | . | CASNLGGAGGNTIYF | TGTGCCAGCAATCTGGGGGGGGCTGGTGGAAACACCATATATTTT
TRBJ1-3 | TRBV5-6 | many | TRBD1 | CASSGKTGSDTIYF | TGTGCCAGCAGTGGTAAGACAGGGTCGGACACCATATATTTT
TRBJ2-7 | TRBV29-1 | . | . | CSVGQGIGGQYF | .
TRBJ2-1 | TRBV5-5 | many | TRBD2 | CASTPTMRLAVINEQFF | TGTGCCAGCACCCCTACTATGAGGCTAGCGGTAATCAATGAGCAGTTCTTC
TRBJ1-2 | TRBV19 | many | . | CASSREGVGYTF | TGTGCCAGTAGCAGGGAAGGTGTTGGCTACACCTTC
TRBJ2-3 | TRBV7-8 | many | . | CASSLDGRSTDTQYF | TGTGCCAGCAGCTTAGACGGGAGAAGCACAGATACGCAGTATTTT
TRBJ2-5 | TRBV12-3/TRBV12-4 | few | . | CASSLVDHQETQYF | TGTGCCAGCAGTTTAGTCGATCATCAAGAGACCCAGTACTTC
TRBJ1-5 | TRBV25-1 | many | TRBD1 | CASSGQGFGNQPQHF | TGTGCCAGCAGTGGACAGGGGTTCGGCAATCAGCCCCAGCATTTT
TRBJ2-3 | TRBV12-3/TRBV12-4 | once | TRBD2 | CASTFGGTGNTDTQYF | TGTGCCAGCACCTTCGGGGGGACTGGAAACACAGATACGCAGTATTTT
TRBJ2-2 | TRBV20-1 | many | . | CSARPSVTGELFF | TGCAGTGCTAGACCCTCGGTCACCGGGGAGCTGTTTTTT
TRBJ2-2 | TRBV7-2 | many | TRBD2 | CASSFTSGGMAGELFF | TGTGCCAGCAGCTTCACTAGCGGGGGCATGGCCGGGGAGCTGTTTTTT
TRBJ2-5 | TRBV7-2 | few | . | CASSSPRSGETQYF | TGTGCCAGCAGCTCCCCCCGGAGCGGAGAGACCCAGTACTTC
TRBJ2-7 | TRBV4-2 | many | . | CASSQELGGTYEQYF | TGTGCCAGCAGCCAAGAGCTTGGAGGGACCTACGAGCAGTACTTC
TRBJ2-1 | TRBV4-3 | many | . | CASSQDSYNEQFF | TGCGCCAGCAGCCAAGATTCCTACAATGAGCAGTTCTTC
TRBJ1-2 | TRBV7-3 | . | TRBD1 | CASSLGDRNYGHTF | TGTGCCAGCAGCCTAGGGGACAGGAACTATGGCCACACCTTC
TRBJ1-4 | TRBV12-3/TRBV12-4 | many | . | CASSSEITRGEKLFF | TGTGCCAGCAGTTCAGAAATAACGAGGGGGGAAAAACTGTTTTTT
TRBJ1-2 | TRBV9 | many | . | CASSVEVGGYGYTF | TGTGCCAGCAGCGTAGAGGTGGGGGGATATGGCTACACCTTC
TRBJ2-3 | TRBV10-2 | many | TRBD2 | CASSEPVLAGGFTDTQYF | TGCGCCAGCAGTGAGCCGGTACTAGCGGGAGGGTTCACAGATACGCAGTATTTT
TRBJ1-6 | TRBV19 | many | . | CACGFGRDSPLHF | TGTGCCTGCGGGTTTGGGAGGGATTCACCCCTCCACTTT
TRBJ1-5 | TRBV19 | many | TRBD1 | CASSWDRFNQPQHF | TGTGCCAGTAGCTGGGACAGGTTCAATCAGCCCCAGCATTTT
TRBJ2-1 | TRBV25-1 | . | TRBD2 | CASSRGGRSSGRAHEQFF | TGTGCCAGCAGTAGGGGGGGCAGGTCTAGCGGGAGGGCCCATGAGCAGTTCTTC
TRBJ2-2 | TRBV25-1 | . | . | CASSERDYTGELFF | TGTGCCAGCAGTGAAAGGGACTACACCGGGGAGCTGTTTTTT
TRBJ1-6 | TRBV12-5 | many | TRBD1 | CASGPPTGHDSPLHF | TGTGCTAGTGGTCCCCCGACAGGGCATGATTCACCCCTCCACTTT
TRBJ2-1 | TRBV9 | . | . | CASSVDGIGQFF | TGTGCCAGCAGCGTAGATGGGATTGGGCAGTTCTTC
TRBJ2-3 | TRBV6-5 | few | TRBD1 | CASRPRTGGFTDTQYF | TGTGCCAGCAGGCCCCGGACAGGGGGCTTCACAGATACGCAGTATTTT
TRBJ1-4 | TRBV24-1 | . | TRBD1 | CATSDPGTAYTNEKLFF | TGTGCCACCAGTGACCCCGGGACAGCCTATACCAATGAAAAACTGTTTTTT
TRBJ2-2 | TRBV2 | . | TRBD2 | CASSAVRRAGDPRELFF | TGTGCCAGCAGTGCTGTACGCCGGGCGGGAGATCCCCGGGAGCTGTTTTTT
TRBJ1-5 | TRBV28 | . | TRBD1 | CASSLFRGYNQPQHF | TGTGCCAGCAGTTTATTCAGGGGGTACAATCAGCCCCAGCATTTT
TRBJ2-7 | TRBV19 | . | . | CASSMMGADEQYF | TGTGCCAGTAGTATGATGGGGGCTGACGAGCAGTACTTC
TRBJ1-1 | TRBV12-3/TRBV12-4 | . | . | CASSRGHANTEAFF | TGTGCCAGCAGCCGGGGACACGCGAACACTGAAGCTTTCTTT
TRBJ2-1 | TRBV9 | . | TRBD2 | CASSQTSGIYNEQFF | TGTGCCAGCAGCCAGACTAGCGGGATATACAATGAGCAGTTCTTC
TRBJ2-1 | TRBV20-1 | . | TRBD2 | CSACGGSSLTEQFF | TGCAGTGCATGCGGGGGGTCAAGCCTCACTGAGCAGTTCTTC
TRBJ2-7 | TRBV18 | . | TRBD2 | CASSPVRLAGYEQYF | TGTGCCAGCTCACCGGTTCGACTAGCAGGCTACGAGCAGTACTTC
TRBJ1-1 | TRBV19 | few | . | CASSIEASPYATEAFF | TGTGCCAGTAGTATAGAGGCATCCCCGTATGCCACTGAAGCTTTCTTT
TRBJ2-7 | TRBV20-1 | many | . | CSARDGNGFYEQYF | TGCAGTGCTAGAGATGGGAATGGATTCTACGAGCAGTACTTC
TRBJ1-6 | TRBV15 | once | . | CATSSGDRESPLHF | TGTGCCACCAGCAGCGGGGATCGTGAGTCACCCCTCCACTTT
TRBJ1-2 | TRBV11-2 | many | . | CASSSGRYGYTF | TGTGCCAGCAGCTCGGGAAGATATGGCTACACCTTC
TRBJ1-5 | TRBV19 | many | . | CATKRANQPQHF | TGTGCCACCAAGAGGGCTAATCAGCCCCAGCATTTT
TRBJ2-7 | TRBV6-5 | few | . | CASSHRDRTYEQYF | TGTGCCAGCAGTCATCGGGACCGAACCTACGAGCAGTACTTC
TRBJ1-2 | TRBV20-1 | . | TRBD1 | CSAYDRDYDSTF | TGCAGTGCTTACGACAGGGACTACGACTCCACCTTC
TRBJ1-5 | TRBV4-1 | many | . | CASSPRAGEGDQPQHF | TGCGCCAGCAGCCCTAGGGCAGGGGAGGGTGATCAGCCCCAGCATTTT
TRBJ1-5 | TRBV6-5 | many | . | CASSYDGGSNQPQHF | TGTGCCAGCAGTTACGACGGGGGGAGCAATCAGCCCCAGCATTTT
TRBJ1-3 | TRBV9 | many | . | CASSPSRLSGNTIYF | TGTGCCAGCAGCCCGTCGAGGTTATCTGGAAACACCATATATTTT
TRBJ2-3 | TRBV9 | many | TRBD2 | CASSALAGGPDTQYF | TGTGCCAGCAGCGCGCTAGCGGGGGGGCCAGATACGCAGTATTTT
TRBJ1-6 | TRBV20-1 | . | TRBD1 | CSASQPGQIASPPHF | TGCAGTGCTAGTCAACCGGGACAGATAGCTTCACCCCCCCACTTT
TRBJ1-2 | TRBV24-1 | . | . | CATSSINYGYTF | TGTGCCACCAGTTCTATTAACTATGGCTACACCTTC
TRBJ2-5 | TRBV19 | . | . | CASSTSGAQYF | TGTGCCAGTAGTACGAGTGGAGCCCAGTACTTC
TRBJ2-7 | TRBV20-1 | . | TRBD1 | CSARTGIYEQYF | TGCAGTGCTAGGACAGGGATCTACGAGCAGTACTTC